One sample yielded the 14 T cell receptor beta chains listed below, sequenced in a study of early T cells in non-severe SARS-CoV-2 infection. One entry per CDR3 protein, called by TCRdb with MiXCR from the 5' RACE reads. The repertoire holds 60,000 or so distinct CDR3 sequences, with roughly an eighth as singletons. Sequenced sample: whole blood. The receptors here all came from an adult who was a healthcare worker with PCR-confirmed SARS-CoV-2 infection or an uninfected control (not recorded which).

As to this clonotype: Given a much more abundant clone one base away, this may be a read error. Without the conserved terminal phenylalanine or tryptophan, this CDR3 likely stems from a read error. The chain recombines TRBV12-3 or TRBV12-4 with TRBJ2-2, with 10 bases that match TRBD2. J lost 8 bases, V lost 4 bases, and 7 bases had no gene match. CDR3 length equals 15 residues. In DNA form, the CDR3 reads TGTGCCAGCAGTTCAAGCGGGAGGGCCCATGGGGAGCTGTTTTCT. Protein sequence: CASSSSGRAHGELFS.

This clonotype has just a few counts. The chain couples TRBV6-1 to TRBJ1-1, with no clear D. Germline CDR1 MNHNS, CDR2 SASEGT. V was shortened by 7 bases and J by 0 bases, with 9 bases between the two germline ends. CDR3 length: 13 residues. DNA of the CDR3: TGTGCCAGCATCCAACAGATGAACACTGAAGCTTTCTTT. It encodes CASIQQMNTEAFF.

This clonotype was observed many times. The germline gene is not matched at one end of the junction; a read error may be the cause. The rearrangement joins TRBV2 to TRBJ2-1; TRBD2 agrees at 8 bases. The germline gives CDR1 SNHLY, CDR2 FYNNEI. The length of the CDR3 is 18 residues. The CDR3 spells CASSAALEAGGSYYEQFF. The CDR3 coding sequence is TGTGCCAGCAGTGCTGCTCTTGAGGCGGGAGGATCCTACTATGAGCAGTTCTTC.

This clonotype was seen repeatedly, ten times or more. The chain links TRBV29-1 to TRBJ2-2, with D tentatively TRBD2 (6 bases). Germline V gene lookup returns CDR1 SQVTM and CDR2 ANQGSEA. The CDR3 consists of 14 residues. Trimming removed 3 bases from V and 3 bases from J, with 11 bases in between. The CDR3 DNA sequence: TGCAGCGTTGAGGGGGGATTATACACCGGGGAGCTGTTTTTT. It codes for CSVEGGLYTGELFF.

This clonotype was observed many times. This sequence joins TRBV7-6 and TRBJ2-3; a weak D match, TRBD1 (7 bases). V lost 4 bases to trimming and J lost 0 bases, with 17 bases between them. This CDR3 region has 17 residues. CDR1 is SGHVS and CDR2 is FNYEAQ in the germline V gene. In DNA, the CDR3 is TGTGCCAGCAGCTCCTGGGCGGGGACAGCTAGCACAGATACGCAGTATTTT. Protein: CASSSWAGTASTDTQYF.

This clonotype has at least ten counts. The rearrangement links TRBV7-9 to TRBJ1-4, with TRBD1 identical over 8 bases. CDR1 is SEHNR, CDR2 FQNEAQ, per germline (reference sequence). Losses at the gene ends were 4 bases for V and 10 bases for J; bases not matched to a gene: 8. The CDR3 covers 14 residues. CDR3 sequence: CASSYAQGGGKLFF. The CDR3 nucleotides read TGTGCCAGCAGCTACGCACAGGGGGGTGGAAAACTGTTTTTT.

The V and J genes are TRBV12-3 or TRBV12-4 and TRBJ1-2, with 10 bases identical to TRBD1. There are 15 residues in the CDR3. After removal of 6 bases from V and 4 bases from J, the junction contained 8 bases not matched to a gene. In DNA form, the CDR3 reads TGTGCCAGCAGGAAGGGACAGGGGACCGTCTATGGCTACACCTTC. It specifies CASRKGQGTVYGYTF.

There are many counts of this clonotype. The chain couples TRBV20-1 to TRBJ1-1; the D is unclear. CDR1 is DFQATT and CDR2 is SNEGSKA in the germline V gene (reference sequence). V was shortened by 0 bases and J by 0 bases, with 11 bases between the two germline ends. The CDR3 extends over 15 amino acids. The CDR3, as DNA: TGCAGTGCTAGAGATCCCGGCCCTATGAACACTGAAGCTTTCTTT. Translated, it gives CSARDPGPMNTEAFF.

The V gene is TRBV11-2, the J gene TRBJ2-3, with D possibly being TRBD1 (5 bases). Germline V gene data show CDR1 as SGHAT and CDR2 as FQNNGV. The ends were cut back, 5 bases at V and 9 bases at J, with 12 bases in the middle. The CDR3 totals 12 residues. CDR3 sequence reads: CASSRGKGTQYF. DNA of the CDR3: TGTGCCAGCAGCCGAGGAAAGGGGACGCAGTATTTT.

This clonotype was observed many times. The rearrangement joins TRBV29-1 to TRBJ2-1; D ambiguous. CDR3 length: 12 residues. Germline CDR1 and CDR2: SQVTM and ANQGSEA. Deletions cut 0 bases from V and 7 bases from J, with 7 bases between. CDR3 nucleotide sequence: TGCAGCGTTGAAGAAAGGTGGAATGAGCAGTTCTTC. It encodes CSVEERWNEQFF.

This chain joins TRBV9 and TRBJ2-5, with D possibly called TRBD1 or TRBD2 (5 bases each). CDR1 is SGDLS, CDR2 YYNGEE, per germline. Trimming removed 3 bases at V and 5 bases at J, with 17 bases between. The CDR3 has 15 residues. The CDR3 region has the DNA TGTGCCAGCAGCGCCGACGAGGGGTTTGGGGAGACCCAGTACTTC. It encodes CASSADEGFGETQYF.

Ten or more counts support this clonotype. The chain recombines TRBV4-1 with TRBJ2-1; 10 bases agree with TRBD2. Per the germline V gene, CDR1 is MGHRA and CDR2 is YSYEKL. The junction had 5 bases not matched to a gene; V was cut back by 3 bases and J by 12 bases. This CDR3 has 13 amino acids. CDR3 sequence (DNA): TGCGCCAGCAGCCAGTACTTAGCGGGGGGGCAGTTCTTC. Translation gives CASSQYLAGGQFF.

This clonotype was counted at least ten times. An end of the junction does not agree with germline; a read error may underlie this. This rearrangement joins TRBV6-1 to TRBJ2-1; unclear D gene. Germline V gene lookup returns CDR1 MNHNS and CDR2 SASEGT. This CDR3 comprises 11 residues. DNA for the CDR3: TGTGCCAGCAGTTCCCGCCTCCCCTGCCTCTTC. Its translation: CASSSRLPCLF.

This clonotype has more than one count but fewer than ten. The chain links TRBV20-1 to TRBJ2-7; tentative D call: TRBD2 (5 bases). This CDR3 contains 12 residues. Trimming removed 0 bases at V and 4 bases at J, with 7 bases between. Looked up from germline, CDR1 is DFQATT and CDR2 is SNEGSKA (reference sequence). The CDR3, as DNA: TGCAGTGCTAGAGATCCGGGGTACGAGCAGTACTTC. Translated, it gives CSARDPGYEQYF.